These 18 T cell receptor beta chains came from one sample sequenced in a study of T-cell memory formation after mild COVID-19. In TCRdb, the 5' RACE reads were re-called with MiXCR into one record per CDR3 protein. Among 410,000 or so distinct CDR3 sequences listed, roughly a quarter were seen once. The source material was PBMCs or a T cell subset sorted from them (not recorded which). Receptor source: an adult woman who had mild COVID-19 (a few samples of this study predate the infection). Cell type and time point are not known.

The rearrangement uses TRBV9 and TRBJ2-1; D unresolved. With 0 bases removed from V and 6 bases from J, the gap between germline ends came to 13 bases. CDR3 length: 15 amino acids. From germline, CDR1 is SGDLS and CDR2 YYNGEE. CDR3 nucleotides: TGTGCCAGCAGCGTAGAGAGCTTTTTGGGCAATGAGCAGTTCTTC. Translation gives CASSVESFLGNEQFF.

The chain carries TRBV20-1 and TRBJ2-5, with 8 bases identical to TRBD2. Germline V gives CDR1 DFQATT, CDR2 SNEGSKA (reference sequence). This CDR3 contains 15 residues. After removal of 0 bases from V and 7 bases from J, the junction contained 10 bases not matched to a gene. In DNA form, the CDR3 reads TGCAGTGCTAGAGAGTTACTAGCGGCCCAGGGGACCCAGTACTTC. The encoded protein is CSARELLAAQGTQYF.

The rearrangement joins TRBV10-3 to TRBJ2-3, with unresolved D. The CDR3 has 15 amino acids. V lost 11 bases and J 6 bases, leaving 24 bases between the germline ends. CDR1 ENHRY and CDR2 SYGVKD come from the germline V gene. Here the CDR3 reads CASSTPGEFRDTQYF. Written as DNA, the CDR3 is TGTGCCTCCTCAACCCCTGGAGAGTTCCGGGATACGCAGTATTTT.

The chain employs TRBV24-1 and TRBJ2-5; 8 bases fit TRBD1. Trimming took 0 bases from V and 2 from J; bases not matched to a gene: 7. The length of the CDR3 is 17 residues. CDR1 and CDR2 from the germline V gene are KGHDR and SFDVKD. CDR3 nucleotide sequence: TGTGCCACCAGTGATTTGCAGCGACAGGGGATTCAAGAGACCCAGTACTTC. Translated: CATSDLQRQGIQETQYF.

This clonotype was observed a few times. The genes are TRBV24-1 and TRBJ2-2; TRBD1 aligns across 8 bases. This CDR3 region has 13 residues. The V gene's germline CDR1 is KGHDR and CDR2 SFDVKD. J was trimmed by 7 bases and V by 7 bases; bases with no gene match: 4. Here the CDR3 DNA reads TGTGCCACCAGGCAGGGGGCCGGCGGGGAGCTGTTTTTT. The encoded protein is CATRQGAGGELFF.

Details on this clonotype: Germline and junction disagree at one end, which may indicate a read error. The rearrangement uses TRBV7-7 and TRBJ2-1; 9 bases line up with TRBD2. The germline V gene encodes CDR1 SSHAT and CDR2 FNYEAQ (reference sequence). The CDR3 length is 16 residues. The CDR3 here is CASSLAGLAPNNEQFF. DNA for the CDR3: TGTGCTAGCAGCTTAGCGGGACTAGCCCCCAACAATGAGCAGTTCTTC.

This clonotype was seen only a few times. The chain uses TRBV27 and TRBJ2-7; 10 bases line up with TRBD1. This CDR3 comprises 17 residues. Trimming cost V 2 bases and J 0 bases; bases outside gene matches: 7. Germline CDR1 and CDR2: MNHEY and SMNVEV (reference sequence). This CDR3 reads CASSLRAGTGASYEQYF. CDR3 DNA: TGTGCCAGCAGTTTAAGGGCCGGGACAGGGGCCTCCTACGAGCAGTACTTC.

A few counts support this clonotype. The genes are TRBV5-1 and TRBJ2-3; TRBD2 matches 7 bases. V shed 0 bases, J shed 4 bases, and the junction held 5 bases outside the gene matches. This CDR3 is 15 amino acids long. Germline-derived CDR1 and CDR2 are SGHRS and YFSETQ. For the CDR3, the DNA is TGCGCCAGCAGCTTGGGCGGGAGCGATCCAGATACGCAGTATTTT. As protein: CASSLGGSDPDTQYF.

As DNA, the CDR3 is TGCAGCGTTGAAGCGCGGGTAAGGGACAGGGGTTCCTACGAGCAGTACTTC. Its translation is CSVEARVRDRGSYEQYF. The chain joins TRBV29-1 to TRBJ2-7, with 10 nucleotides matching TRBD1. The CDR3 is made up of 17 amino acids. From germline, CDR1 is SQVTM and CDR2 ANQGSEA. The ends lost 1 base at V and 1 base at J; junction bases unmatched: 10.

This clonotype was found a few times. CDR3 nucleotide sequence: TGCAGTGCTACCCCCGGACAGGGCGTCAACGAGCAGTACTTC. It specifies CSATPGQGVNEQYF. The chain links TRBV20-1 to TRBJ2-7, with 8 positions matching TRBD1. The CDR3 is 14 residues long. CDR1 is DFQATT and CDR2 is SNEGSKA in the germline V gene (reference sequence). V was clipped by 4 bases and J by 5 bases; unmatched bases: 10.

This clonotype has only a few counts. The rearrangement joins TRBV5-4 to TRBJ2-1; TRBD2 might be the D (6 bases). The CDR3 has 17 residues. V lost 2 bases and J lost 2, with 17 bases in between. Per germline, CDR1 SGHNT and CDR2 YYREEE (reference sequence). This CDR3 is CASSFGGRKAPYNEQFF. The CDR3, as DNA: TGTGCCAGCAGCTTCGGTGGGAGGAAGGCCCCCTACAATGAGCAGTTCTTC.

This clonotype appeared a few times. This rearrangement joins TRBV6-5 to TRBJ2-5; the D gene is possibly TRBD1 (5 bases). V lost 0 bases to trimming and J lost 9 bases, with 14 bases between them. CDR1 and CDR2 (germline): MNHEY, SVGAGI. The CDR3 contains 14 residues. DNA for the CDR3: TGTGCCAGCAGTTACTCGATAGAATGGGGCCCCCAGTACTTC. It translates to CASSYSIEWGPQYF.

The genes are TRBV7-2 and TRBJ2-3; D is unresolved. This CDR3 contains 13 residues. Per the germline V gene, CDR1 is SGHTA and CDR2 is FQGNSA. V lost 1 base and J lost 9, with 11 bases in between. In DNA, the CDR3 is TGTGCCAGCAGCTTAGTGTTGGCTGACACGCAGTATTTT. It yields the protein CASSLVLADTQYF.

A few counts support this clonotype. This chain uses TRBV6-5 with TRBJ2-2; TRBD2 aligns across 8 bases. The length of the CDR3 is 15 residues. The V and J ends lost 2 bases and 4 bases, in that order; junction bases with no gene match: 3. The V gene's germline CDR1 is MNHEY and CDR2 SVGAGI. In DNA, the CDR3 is TGTGCCAGCAGTTACGAGAGCGGGGGCACCGGGGAGCTGTTTTTT. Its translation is CASSYESGGTGELFF.

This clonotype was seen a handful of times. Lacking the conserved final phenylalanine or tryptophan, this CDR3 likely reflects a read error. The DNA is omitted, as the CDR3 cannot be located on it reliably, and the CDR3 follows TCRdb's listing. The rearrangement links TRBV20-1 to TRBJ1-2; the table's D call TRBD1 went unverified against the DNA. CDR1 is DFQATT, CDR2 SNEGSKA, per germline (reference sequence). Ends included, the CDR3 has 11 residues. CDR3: CSARIDREPLL.

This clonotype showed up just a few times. CDR3 in amino acids: CASSVGKETQYF. The CDR3, as DNA: TGTGCCAGCAGTGTGGGGAAAGAGACCCAGTACTTC. The rearrangement links TRBV13 to TRBJ2-5; D ambiguous. The CDR3 runs 12 residues. The germline gives CDR1 PRHDT, CDR2 FYEKMQ (reference sequence). Trimming took 6 bases from V and 3 from J, leaving 8 bases between them.

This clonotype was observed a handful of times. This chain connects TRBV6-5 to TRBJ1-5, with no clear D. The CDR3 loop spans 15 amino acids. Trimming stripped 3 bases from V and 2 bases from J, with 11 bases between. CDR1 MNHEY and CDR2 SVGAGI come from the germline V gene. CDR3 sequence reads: CASSYSMAGNQPQHF. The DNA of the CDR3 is TGTGCCAGCAGTTATTCGATGGCGGGCAATCAGCCCCAGCATTTT.

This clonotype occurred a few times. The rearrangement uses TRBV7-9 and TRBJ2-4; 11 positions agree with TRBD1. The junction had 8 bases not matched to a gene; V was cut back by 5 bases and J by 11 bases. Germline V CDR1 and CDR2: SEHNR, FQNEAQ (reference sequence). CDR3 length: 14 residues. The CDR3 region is CASSPRGQGALQYF. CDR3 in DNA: TGTGCCAGCAGCCCGCGAGGACAGGGGGCCCTTCAGTACTTC.